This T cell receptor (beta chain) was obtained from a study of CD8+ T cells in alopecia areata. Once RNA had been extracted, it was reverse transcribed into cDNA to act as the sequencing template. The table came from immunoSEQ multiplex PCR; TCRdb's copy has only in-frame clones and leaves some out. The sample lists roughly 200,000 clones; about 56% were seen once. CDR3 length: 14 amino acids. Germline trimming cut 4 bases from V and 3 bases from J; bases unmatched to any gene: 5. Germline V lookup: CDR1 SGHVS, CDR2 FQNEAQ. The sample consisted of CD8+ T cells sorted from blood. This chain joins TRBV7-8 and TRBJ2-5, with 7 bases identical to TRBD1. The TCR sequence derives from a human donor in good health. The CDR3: CASSSGQAEETQYF. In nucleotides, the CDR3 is TGTGCCAGCAGCTCCGGACAGGCCGAAGAGACCCAGTACTTC.